The 31 T cell receptor beta chains given below trace back to one sample, sequenced in a study of CD8 T cells in Susac syndrome. cDNA came from about 0.5 to 1 ug RNA primed by random hexamers. Using its own MiXCR run on the immunoSEQ multiplex PCR reads, TCRdb lists one record per CDR3 protein. The profile shows around 180,000 distinct CDR3 sequences, 85% to 95% of them singletons. Sequencing input: CD4+ T cells from PBMCs. Receptors were obtained from a human donor with multiple sclerosis.

The gene calls are TRBV12-3 or TRBV12-4 and TRBJ2-3; D unresolved. The CDR3 contains 15 residues. V gave up 5 bases and J gave up 4 bases, with 16 bases separating them. For the CDR3, the DNA is TGTGCCAGCAGTGCCCTGAAAAAGCTGTCAGATACGCAGTATTTT. Amino acids: CASSALKKLSDTQYF.

The gene calls are TRBV10-2 and TRBJ1-6; a possible D gene is TRBD1 (6 bases). The germline gives CDR1 WSHSY, CDR2 SAAADI. Trimming took off 4 bases at V and 0 bases at J, with 16 bases between the two ends. The CDR3 totals 18 residues. The CDR3 nucleotides are TGCGCCAGCAGTGGTACTGACAGGTCCGGCTCCTATAATTCACCCCTCCACTTT. This sequence encodes CASSGTDRSGSYNSPLHF.

V gene TRBV7-6 combines with J gene TRBJ2-4, with 10 bases lining up with TRBD2. This CDR3 spans 16 amino acids. Germline trimming cut 5 bases from V and 7 bases from J; bases unmatched to any gene: 11. Germline V CDR1 and CDR2: SGHVS, FNYEAQ. Here the CDR3 DNA reads TGTGCCAGCAGCACCGGGGGGACTAGCGAATCGAACATTCAGTACTTC. Translating gives CASSTGGTSESNIQYF. Together with reference TRBV7-6 and TRBJ2-4, the CDR3 gives the full variable domain: GAGVSQSPRYKVTKRGQDVALRCDPISGHVSLYWYRQALGQGPEFLTYFNYEAQQDKSGLPNDRFSAERPEGSISTLTIQRTEQRDSAMYRCASSTGGTSESNIQYFGAGTRLSVL.

A few counts support this clonotype. This chain connects TRBV6-5 to TRBJ2-2; no firm D call. The CDR3 is made up of 14 amino acids. The germline CDR1 and CDR2 sequences are MNHEY and SVGAGI. V lost 4 bases and J lost 5, with 11 bases in between. This chain's CDR3 is CASSLIGDTGELFF. The DNA of the CDR3 is TGTGCCAGCAGTTTGATAGGAGATACCGGGGAGCTGTTTTTT.

V and J are TRBV30 and TRBJ2-3; D might be TRBD1 or TRBD2, each matching 5 bases. CDR1 and CDR2 (germline): GTSNPN, SVGIG (reference sequence). The CDR3 covers 15 residues. Trimming took 4 bases from V and 0 from J, leaving 14 bases between them. The CDR3 DNA follows: TGTGCCTGGAAACCCAGGGAGACTAGCACAGATACGCAGTATTTT. It codes for CAWKPRETSTDTQYF.

The chain couples TRBV12-3 or TRBV12-4 to TRBJ2-1; D is unclear. The CDR3 spans 14 residues. V lost 3 bases, J lost 7 bases, and 13 bases lay in between. The CDR3 protein is CASSFGHNPNEQFF. The CDR3, as DNA: TGTGCCAGCAGTTTTGGGCACAATCCGAATGAGCAGTTCTTC.

This clonotype showed up just once. This chain connects TRBV2 to TRBJ1-5; 8 nucleotides agree with TRBD1. The CDR3 runs to 15 residues. Trimming at V came to 5 bases and at J to 5 bases, leaving 8 bases not matched to a gene. Germline assignment: CDR1 SNHLY and CDR2 FYNNEI. CDR3 region: CASSRTGRRDQPQHF. The CDR3 DNA sequence: TGTGCCAGCAGTAGGACAGGGAGGAGGGATCAGCCCCAGCATTTT. The full variable domain, its missing parts supplied by reference TRBV2 and TRBJ1-5, is EPEVTQTPSHQVTQMGQEVILRCVPISNHLYFYWYRQILGQKVEFLVSFYNNEISEKSEIFDDQFSVERPDGSNFTLKIRSTKLEDSAMYFCASSRTGRRDQPQHFGDGTRLSIL.

The V gene is TRBV29-1, the J gene TRBJ2-1, with TRBD2 matching over 8 bases. Germline V gene sequence: CDR1 SQVTM, CDR2 ANQGSEA. The junction had 9 bases not matched to a gene; V was cut back by 5 bases and J by 9 bases. This CDR3 is built from 13 residues. Here the CDR3 DNA reads TGCAGCGTTAGCGAGCGGGAGAGCAGTGAGCAGTTCTTC. Its protein is CSVSERESSEQFF.

The V call is TRBV29-1, the J call TRBJ2-7, with TRBD2 matching 11 bases. This CDR3 spans 14 amino acids. With V trimmed by 8 bases and J by 3 bases, 9 bases remained unmatched. Germline lookup yields CDR1 SQVTM and CDR2 ANQGSEA. CDR3 DNA sequence: TGCAGCTTTGCCAAAGGGACTAGCGGCTACGAGCAGTACTTC. It codes for CSFAKGTSGYEQYF.

Only one count was recorded for this clonotype. The rearrangement links TRBV3-1 to TRBJ1-2; D may be TRBD1 (5 bases). Per the germline V gene, CDR1 is LGHDT and CDR2 is YNNKEL (reference sequence). The CDR3 is 11 amino acids. V gave up 5 bases and J gave up 8 bases, with 9 bases separating them. CDR3 in amino acids: CASSIRDGYTF. CDR3 sequence (DNA): TGTGCCAGCAGCATTAGGGACGGCTACACCTTC.

The rearrangement joins TRBV30 to TRBJ2-1; 7 bases match TRBD2. The CDR3 sequence is 14 residues long. Germline V CDR1 and CDR2: GTSNPN, SVGIG (reference sequence). V lost 3 bases, J lost 2 bases, and 4 bases stayed unmatched. The CDR3 region has the DNA TGTGCCTGGAGAGGGCGGGGGACCTACAATGAGCAGTTCTTC. This encodes CAWRGRGTYNEQFF.

The chain carries TRBV7-6 and TRBJ2-2, with 14 nucleotides matching TRBD2. V was pared by 5 bases and J by 8 bases, with 4 bases of the junction left unmatched. CDR3 length: 15 amino acids. Germline V gene sequence: CDR1 SGHVS, CDR2 FNYEAQ. The CDR3 sequence: CASSRLAGGLGELFF. The DNA for the CDR3 is TGTGCCAGCAGCAGACTAGCGGGAGGGCTTGGGGAGCTGTTTTTT.

CDR3 sequence: CASRGRNTEAFF. CDR3 coding DNA: TGCGCCAGCAGGGGCCGAAACACTGAAGCTTTCTTT. This chain connects TRBV4-1 to TRBJ1-1; D gene uncertain. Trimming cost V 6 bases and J 2 bases, with 7 bases left between them. The germline V gene has CDR1 MGHRA and CDR2 YSYEKL. This CDR3 has 12 residues.

Here the CDR3 reads CASIRTGGEQYF. The DNA for the CDR3 is TGTGCCAGCATTAGGACAGGGGGAGAGCAGTACTTC. The chain recombines TRBV28 with TRBJ2-7; 10 nucleotides align to TRBD1. The V gene's germline CDR1 is MDHEN and CDR2 SYDVKM. This CDR3 comprises 12 residues. The junction had 4 bases not matched to a gene; V was cut back by 7 bases and J by 7 bases.

The chain carries TRBV9 and TRBJ1-1; 7 bases agree with TRBD1. Trimming took 4 bases from V and 8 from J; bases not matched to a gene: 8. The germline V gene has CDR1 SGDLS and CDR2 YYNGEE. This CDR3 is built from 13 residues. The CDR3, as DNA: TGTGCCAGCAGCCCCCGGGACAGCGGAGAAGCTTTCTTT. It codes for CASSPRDSGEAFF. The whole variable domain, filled in from reference TRBV9 and TRBJ1-1, reads DSGVTQTPKHLITATGQRVTLRCSPRSGDLSVYWYQQSLDQGLQFLIQYYNGEERAKGNILERFSAQQFPDLHSELNLSSLELGDSALYFCASSPRDSGEAFFGQGTRLTVV.

The chain uses TRBV9 and TRBJ2-5, with D unclear. The CDR3 contains 14 residues. V dropped 4 bases and J dropped 3 bases, with 13 bases sitting between them. CDR1 and CDR2 from the germline V gene are SGDLS and YYNGEE. For the CDR3, the DNA is TGTGCCAGCAGCCCCGGATACTCTAAAGAGACCCAGTACTTC. Amino acid sequence: CASSPGYSKETQYF.

The V gene is TRBV20-1, the J gene TRBJ2-1; no clear D. V was shortened by 3 bases and J by 3 bases, with 6 bases between the two germline ends. CDR3 length: 12 amino acids. From germline, CDR1 is DFQATT and CDR2 SNEGSKA (reference sequence). CDR3 nucleotide sequence: TGCAGTGCTAGTCTTGGCTACAATGAGCAGTTCTTC. Amino acid sequence: CSASLGYNEQFF.

The chain links TRBV3-1 to TRBJ2-3; 12 bases fit TRBD1. The germline V gene encodes CDR1 LGHDT and CDR2 YNNKEL (reference sequence). The CDR3 runs to 15 residues. V was clipped by 3 bases and J by 2 bases; unmatched bases: 0. The CDR3 coding sequence is TGTGCCAGCAGCCAGGGACAGGGGGCCACAGATACGCAGTATTTT. Protein product: CASSQGQGATDTQYF.

Only one count was recorded for this clonotype. This chain joins TRBV7-2 and TRBJ2-1; the D gene is possibly TRBD2 (6 bases). Germline V lookup: CDR1 SGHTA, CDR2 FQGNSA. The V and J ends lost 4 bases and 8 bases respectively, with 15 bases between them. This CDR3 is 14 amino acids long. This CDR3 reads CASSSVGGSYEQFF. In nucleotides, the CDR3 is TGTGCCAGCAGCTCTGTGGGGGGTAGCTATGAGCAGTTCTTC.

This clonotype was seen only once. V and J are TRBV5-1 and TRBJ1-1, with TRBD1 identical over 8 bases. This CDR3 has 13 amino acids. The germline gives CDR1 SGHRS, CDR2 YFSETQ. V gave up 4 bases and J gave up 8 bases; unmatched junction bases: 7. The CDR3 sequence is CASSKDRVDEAFF. In DNA form, the CDR3 reads TGCGCCAGCAGCAAGGACAGGGTTGACGAAGCTTTCTTT.

The chain employs TRBV3-1 and TRBJ1-6, with D perhaps TRBD1 (5 bases). Germline V gene sequence: CDR1 LGHDT, CDR2 YNNKEL (reference sequence). There are 15 residues in the CDR3. Trimming took off 4 bases at V and 7 bases at J, with 14 bases between the two ends. This CDR3 reads CASSPGQGRNSPLHF. The CDR3 DNA is TGTGCCAGCAGCCCGGGCCAGGGCCGCAATTCACCCCTCCACTTT.

The rearrangement links TRBV2 to TRBJ1-1; no firm D call. Trimming took 6 bases from V and 1 from J, leaving 9 bases between them. Germline V gene sequence: CDR1 SNHLY, CDR2 FYNNEI. This CDR3 has 13 amino acids. The CDR3 DNA sequence: TGTGCCAGCAGAAGAGGACGGAACACTGAAGCTTTCTTT. Its translation is CASRRGRNTEAFF.

The chain combines TRBV3-1 with TRBJ2-1; possibly TRBD1 for D (6 bases). Germline CDR1 LGHDT, CDR2 YNNKEL (reference sequence). Trimming left V 6 bases short and J 5 bases short, with 8 bases between. CDR3 length: 12 amino acids. CDR3 sequence (DNA): TGTGCCAGCAGTCGGACAGACAATGAGCAGTTCTTC. Translation gives CASSRTDNEQFF.

V and J are TRBV9 and TRBJ2-5; TRBD2 matches at 14 bases. This CDR3 has 15 residues. The V segment lost 3 bases and the J segment 5 bases; nucleotides outside the gene matches: 3. The V gene's germline CDR1 is SGDLS and CDR2 YYNGEE. The CDR3 nucleotides are TGTGCCAGCAGCGAGGGACTAGCGGGAGAGGAGACCCAGTACTTC. Translation: CASSEGLAGEETQYF.

The gene calls are TRBV28 and TRBJ1-4; D not certain. The CDR3 covers 14 residues. Germline V gives CDR1 MDHEN, CDR2 SYDVKM. With 2 bases removed from V and 8 bases from J, the gap between germline ends came to 12 bases. This CDR3 is CASSLHRDSEKLFF. The DNA of the CDR3 is TGTGCCAGCAGTTTACACCGGGATTCGGAAAAACTGTTTTTT.

This chain connects TRBV29-1 to TRBJ2-5; 7 bases align to TRBD2. In germline, CDR1 is SQVTM, CDR2 ANQGSEA. The CDR3 runs 14 residues. V was pared by 0 bases and J by 7 bases, with 8 bases of the junction left unmatched. CDR3 loop: CSVEDRGLAGTQYF. The CDR3 nucleotides read TGCAGCGTTGAAGATCGCGGCTTAGCGGGGACCCAGTACTTC.

The chain employs TRBV19 and TRBJ1-1, with D perhaps matching TRBD1 (6 bases). The CDR3 loop spans 13 amino acids. V was clipped by 5 bases and J by 10 bases, with 17 bases between them. Germline values: CDR1 LNHDA, CDR2 SQIVND (reference sequence). This chain's CDR3 is CASSPGGGVGAFF. The CDR3 DNA sequence: TGTGCCAGTAGTCCCGGGGGCGGGGTGGGAGCTTTCTTT.

This chain uses TRBV20-1 with TRBJ2-5; the match to TRBD2 covers 10 bases. In germline, CDR1 is DFQATT, CDR2 SNEGSKA (reference sequence). The CDR3 loop spans 15 amino acids. Trimming took 2 bases from V and 3 from J; bases not matched to a gene: 6. The CDR3 region has the DNA TGCAGTGCTAGAAGGCACGGACTAGCGGAAGAGACCCAGTACTTC. It codes for CSARRHGLAEETQYF.

The gene calls are TRBV15 and TRBJ2-5; TRBD2 aligns across 9 bases. V shed 5 bases, J shed 5 bases, and the junction held 6 bases outside the gene matches. This CDR3 comprises 14 residues. The V gene's germline CDR1 is LNHNV and CDR2 YYDKDF (reference sequence). The DNA of the CDR3 is TGTGCCACCAGCGTCGGGACTAGCCCCGAGACCCAGTACTTC. Its translation: CATSVGTSPETQYF.

This clonotype was recorded a few times. This sequence joins TRBV30 and TRBJ2-5, with D possibly matching TRBD2 (7 bases). Per the germline V gene, CDR1 is GTSNPN and CDR2 is SVGIG (reference sequence). CDR3 length equals 15 residues. The germline V and J ends were trimmed by 2 bases and 5 bases, with 18 bases remaining between them. CDR3 in amino acids: CAWSRPRGAGETQYF. CDR3 in DNA: TGTGCCTGGAGTAGGCCCCGGGGGGCCGGGGAGACCCAGTACTTC. The whole variable domain, filled in from reference TRBV30 and TRBJ2-5, reads SQTIHQWPATLVQPVGSPLSLECTVEGTSNPNLYWYRQAAGRGLQLLFYSVGIGQISSEVPQNLSASRPQDRQFILSSKKLLLSDSGFYLCAWSRPRGAGETQYFGPGTRLLVL.

The rearrangement uses TRBV7-9 and TRBJ1-2; no reliable D call. V was shortened by 1 base and J by 5 bases, with 17 bases between the two germline ends. CDR1 SEHNR and CDR2 FQNEAQ come from the germline V gene (reference sequence). The CDR3 covers 16 residues. This CDR3 reads CASSLGVAGRGYGYTF. The CDR3 DNA is TGTGCCAGCAGCTTAGGAGTGGCAGGACGGGGATATGGCTACACCTTC.